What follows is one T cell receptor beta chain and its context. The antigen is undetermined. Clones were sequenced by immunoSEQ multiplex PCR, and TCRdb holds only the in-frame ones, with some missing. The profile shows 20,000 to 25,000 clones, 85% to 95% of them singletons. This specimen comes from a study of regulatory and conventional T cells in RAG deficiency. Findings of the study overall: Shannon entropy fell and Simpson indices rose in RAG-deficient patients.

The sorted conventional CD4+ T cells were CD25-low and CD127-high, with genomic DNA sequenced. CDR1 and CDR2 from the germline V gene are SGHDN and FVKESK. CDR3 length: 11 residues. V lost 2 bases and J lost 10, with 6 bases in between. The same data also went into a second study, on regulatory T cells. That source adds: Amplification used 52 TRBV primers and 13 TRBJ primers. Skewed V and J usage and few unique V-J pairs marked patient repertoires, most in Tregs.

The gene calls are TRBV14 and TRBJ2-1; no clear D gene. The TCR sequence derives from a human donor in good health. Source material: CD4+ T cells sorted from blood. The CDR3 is CASSQLGEQFF. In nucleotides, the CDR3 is TGTGCCAGCAGCCAATTGGGGGAGCAGTTCTTC.